The sequence of this TCR beta chain was determined in a study of T-cell memory formation after mild COVID-19. This clonotype was seen repeatedly, ten times or more. No antigen is known for it. From germline, CDR1 is DFQATT and CDR2 SNEGSKA (reference sequence). The CDR3 length is 15 residues. The V end was cut by 1 base, the J end by 1 base, with 12 bases between. Findings of the study overall: Prior to infection, memory already included some responding clones, suggesting cross-reactive memory joined. Unconfirmed was the SARS-CoV-2 specificity of second-wave clones that peaked on day 37. Later expanders leaned toward CD4+, whereas clones contracting from day 15 to 85 were balanced CD4/CD8.

TCRdb recomputed calls from the 5' RACE reads with MiXCR, one row per CDR3 protein. The data contain more than 250,000 distinct CDR3 sequences, around 15% of them singletons. This receptor was identified in a man younger than 35 who had mild COVID-19 (a few samples of this study predate the infection). Cell type and time point are not known. Sequences were obtained from PBMCs or a T cell subset sorted from them (not recorded which). V gene TRBV20-1 combines with J gene TRBJ2-3; D is tentatively TRBD1 or TRBD2 (5 bases each). The CDR3 loop is CSARADGAGTDTQYF. CDR3 in DNA: TGCAGTGCTAGAGCTGACGGGGCCGGCACAGATACGCAGTATTTT.